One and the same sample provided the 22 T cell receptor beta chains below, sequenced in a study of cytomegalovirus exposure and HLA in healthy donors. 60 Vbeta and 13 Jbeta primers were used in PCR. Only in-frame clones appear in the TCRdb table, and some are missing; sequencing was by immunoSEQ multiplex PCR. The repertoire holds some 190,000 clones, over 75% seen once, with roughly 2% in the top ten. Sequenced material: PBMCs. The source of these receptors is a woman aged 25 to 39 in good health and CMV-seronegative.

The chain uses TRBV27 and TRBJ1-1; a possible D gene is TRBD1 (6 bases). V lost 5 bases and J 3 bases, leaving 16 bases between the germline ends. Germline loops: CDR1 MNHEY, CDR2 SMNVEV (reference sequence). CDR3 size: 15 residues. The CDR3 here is CASSTGKGGDTEAFF. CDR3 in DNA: TGTGCCAGCAGTACGGGGAAGGGGGGGGACACTGAAGCTTTCTTT.

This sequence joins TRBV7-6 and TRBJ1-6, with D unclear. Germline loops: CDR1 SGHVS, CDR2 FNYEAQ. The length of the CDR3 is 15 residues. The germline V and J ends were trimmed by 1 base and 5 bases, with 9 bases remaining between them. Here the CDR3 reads CASSLVPGDNSPLHF. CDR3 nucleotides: TGTGCCAGCAGCTTAGTCCCTGGAGATAATTCACCCCTCCACTTT.

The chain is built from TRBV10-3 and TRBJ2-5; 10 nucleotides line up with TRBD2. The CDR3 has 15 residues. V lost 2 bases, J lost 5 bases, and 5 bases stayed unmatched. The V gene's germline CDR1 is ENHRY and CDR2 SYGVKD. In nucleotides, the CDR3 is TGTGCCATCAGTGAGGAGCGGGGGGGCCGGGAGACCCAGTACTTC. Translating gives CAISEERGGRETQYF.

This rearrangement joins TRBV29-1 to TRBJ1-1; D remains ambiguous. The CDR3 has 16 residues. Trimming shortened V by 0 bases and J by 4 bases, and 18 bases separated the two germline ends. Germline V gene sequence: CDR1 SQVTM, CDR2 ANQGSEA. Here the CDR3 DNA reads TGCAGCGTTGAAGATCTTGAACGGATACTAATCACTGAAGCTTTCTTT. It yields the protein CSVEDLERILITEAFF.

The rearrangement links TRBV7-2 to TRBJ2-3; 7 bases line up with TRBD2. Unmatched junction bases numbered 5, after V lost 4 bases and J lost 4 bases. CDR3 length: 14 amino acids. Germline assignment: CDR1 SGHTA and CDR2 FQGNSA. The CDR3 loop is CASSSRAGSDTQYF. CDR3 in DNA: TGTGCCAGCAGCTCTCGAGCGGGGTCAGATACGCAGTATTTT.

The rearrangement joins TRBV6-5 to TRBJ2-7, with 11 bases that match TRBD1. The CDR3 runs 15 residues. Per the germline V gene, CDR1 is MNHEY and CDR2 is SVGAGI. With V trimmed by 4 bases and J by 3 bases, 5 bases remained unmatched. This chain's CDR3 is CASSSDRGRIYEQYF. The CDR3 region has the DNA TGTGCCAGCAGTTCGGACAGGGGGCGCATCTACGAGCAGTACTTC.

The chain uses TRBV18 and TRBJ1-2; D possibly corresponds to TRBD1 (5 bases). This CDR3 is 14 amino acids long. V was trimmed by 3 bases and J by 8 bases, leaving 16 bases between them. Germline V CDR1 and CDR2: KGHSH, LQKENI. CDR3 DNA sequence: TGTGCCAGCTCACCCCGCAGACAGACTGACGGCTACACCTTC. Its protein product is CASSPRRQTDGYTF.

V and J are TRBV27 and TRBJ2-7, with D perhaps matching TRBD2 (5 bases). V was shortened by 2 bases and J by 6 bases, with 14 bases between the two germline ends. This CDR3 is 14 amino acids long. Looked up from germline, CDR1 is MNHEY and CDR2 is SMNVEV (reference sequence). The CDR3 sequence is CASSLGGLGGEQYF. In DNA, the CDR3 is TGTGCCAGCAGTTTAGGAGGCCTCGGCGGCGAGCAGTACTTC.

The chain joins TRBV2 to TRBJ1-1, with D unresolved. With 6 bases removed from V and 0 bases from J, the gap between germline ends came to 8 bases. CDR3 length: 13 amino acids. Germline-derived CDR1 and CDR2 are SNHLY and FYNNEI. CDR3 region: CASRYRLNTEAFF. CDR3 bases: TGTGCCAGCAGGTACAGACTGAACACTGAAGCTTTCTTT.

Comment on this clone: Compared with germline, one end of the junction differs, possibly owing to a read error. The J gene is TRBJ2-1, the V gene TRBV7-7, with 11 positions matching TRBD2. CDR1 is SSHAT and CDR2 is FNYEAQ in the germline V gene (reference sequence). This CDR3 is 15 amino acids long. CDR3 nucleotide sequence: TGTGCTAGCAGTTTCGGGACTAGCGGTTACAATGAGCAGTTCTTC. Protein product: CASSFGTSGYNEQFF.

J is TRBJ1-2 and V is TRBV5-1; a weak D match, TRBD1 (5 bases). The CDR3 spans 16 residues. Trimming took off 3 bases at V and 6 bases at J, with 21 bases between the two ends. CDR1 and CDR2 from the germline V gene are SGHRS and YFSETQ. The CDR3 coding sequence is TGCGCCAGCAGCTGGAACATCGGGACTACCGGGAATGGCTACACCTTC. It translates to CASSWNIGTTGNGYTF.

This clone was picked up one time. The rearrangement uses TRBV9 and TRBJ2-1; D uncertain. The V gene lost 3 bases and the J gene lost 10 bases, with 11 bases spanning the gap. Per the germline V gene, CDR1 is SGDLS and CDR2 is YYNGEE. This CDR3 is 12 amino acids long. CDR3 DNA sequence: TGTGCCAGCAGCGGGGCTTCAAACGAGCAGTTCTTC. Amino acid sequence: CASSGASNEQFF.

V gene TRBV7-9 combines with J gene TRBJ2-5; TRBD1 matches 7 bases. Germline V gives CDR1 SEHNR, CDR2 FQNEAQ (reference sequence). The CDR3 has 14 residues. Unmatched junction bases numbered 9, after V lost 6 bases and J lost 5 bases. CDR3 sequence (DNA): TGTGCCAGCAGTGACAGGGACCTCTGGGAGACCCAGTACTTC. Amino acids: CASSDRDLWETQYF.

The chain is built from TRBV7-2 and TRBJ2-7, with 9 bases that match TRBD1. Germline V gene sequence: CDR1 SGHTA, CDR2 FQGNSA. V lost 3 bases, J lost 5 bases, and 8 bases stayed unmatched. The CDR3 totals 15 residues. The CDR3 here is CASSFRTGEVDEQYF. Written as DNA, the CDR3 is TGTGCCAGCAGCTTCAGGACAGGGGAGGTGGACGAGCAGTACTTC.

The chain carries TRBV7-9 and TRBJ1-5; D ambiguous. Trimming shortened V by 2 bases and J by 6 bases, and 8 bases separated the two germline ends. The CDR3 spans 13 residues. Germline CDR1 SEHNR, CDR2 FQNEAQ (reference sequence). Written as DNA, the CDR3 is TGTGCCAGCAGCTTACAAGTGGCTCAGCCCCAGCATTTT. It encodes CASSLQVAQPQHF.

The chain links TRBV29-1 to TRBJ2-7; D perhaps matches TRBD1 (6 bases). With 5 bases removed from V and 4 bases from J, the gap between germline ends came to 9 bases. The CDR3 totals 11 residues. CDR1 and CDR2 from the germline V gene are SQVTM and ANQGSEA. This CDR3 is CSVSTGYEQYF. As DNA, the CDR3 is TGCAGCGTTTCCACAGGGTACGAGCAGTACTTC.

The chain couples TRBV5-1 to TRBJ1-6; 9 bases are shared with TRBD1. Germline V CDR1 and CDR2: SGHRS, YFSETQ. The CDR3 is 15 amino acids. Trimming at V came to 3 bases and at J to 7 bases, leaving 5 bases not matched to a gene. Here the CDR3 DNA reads TGCGCCAGCAGCTCCACGGGACAGGGCAATTCACCCCTCCACTTT. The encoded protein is CASSSTGQGNSPLHF. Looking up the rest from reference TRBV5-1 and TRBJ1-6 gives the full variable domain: KAGVTQTPRYLIKTRGQQVTLSCSPISGHRSVSWYQQTPGQGLQFLFEYFSETQRNKGNFPGRFSGRQFSNSRSEMNVSTLELGDSALYLCASSSTGQGNSPLHFGNGTRLTVT.

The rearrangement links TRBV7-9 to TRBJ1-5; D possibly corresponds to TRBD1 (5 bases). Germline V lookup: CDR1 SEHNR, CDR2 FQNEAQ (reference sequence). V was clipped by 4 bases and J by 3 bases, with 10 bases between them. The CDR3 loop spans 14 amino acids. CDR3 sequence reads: CASSSGGFNQPQHF. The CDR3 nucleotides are TGTGCCAGCAGCTCCGGGGGGTTCAATCAGCCCCAGCATTTT.

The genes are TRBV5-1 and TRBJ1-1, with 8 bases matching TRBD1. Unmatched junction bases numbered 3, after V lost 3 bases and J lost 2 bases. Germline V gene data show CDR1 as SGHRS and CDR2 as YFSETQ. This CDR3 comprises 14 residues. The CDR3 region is CASSSGGANTEAFF. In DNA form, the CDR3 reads TGCGCCAGCAGCTCAGGGGGCGCAAACACTGAAGCTTTCTTT.

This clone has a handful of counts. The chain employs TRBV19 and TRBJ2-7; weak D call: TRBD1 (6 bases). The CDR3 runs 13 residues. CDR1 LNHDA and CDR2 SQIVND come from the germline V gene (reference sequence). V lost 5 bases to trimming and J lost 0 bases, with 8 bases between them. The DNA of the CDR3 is TGTGCCAGTAGTGTCAGGGGCTCCTACGAGCAGTACTTC. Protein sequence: CASSVRGSYEQYF.

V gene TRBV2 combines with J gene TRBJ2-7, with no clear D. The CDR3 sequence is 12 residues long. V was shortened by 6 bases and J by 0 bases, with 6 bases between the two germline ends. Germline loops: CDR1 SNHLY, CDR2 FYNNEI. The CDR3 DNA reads TGTGCCAGCAGGCAGATCTCCTACGAGCAGTACTTC. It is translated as CASRQISYEQYF.

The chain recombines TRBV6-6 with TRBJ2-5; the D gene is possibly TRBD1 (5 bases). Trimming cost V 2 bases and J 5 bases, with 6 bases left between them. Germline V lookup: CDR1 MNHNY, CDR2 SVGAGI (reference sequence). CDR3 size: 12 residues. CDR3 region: CASSYRGETQYF. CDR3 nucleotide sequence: TGTGCCAGCAGTTACAGGGGTGAGACCCAGTACTTC.